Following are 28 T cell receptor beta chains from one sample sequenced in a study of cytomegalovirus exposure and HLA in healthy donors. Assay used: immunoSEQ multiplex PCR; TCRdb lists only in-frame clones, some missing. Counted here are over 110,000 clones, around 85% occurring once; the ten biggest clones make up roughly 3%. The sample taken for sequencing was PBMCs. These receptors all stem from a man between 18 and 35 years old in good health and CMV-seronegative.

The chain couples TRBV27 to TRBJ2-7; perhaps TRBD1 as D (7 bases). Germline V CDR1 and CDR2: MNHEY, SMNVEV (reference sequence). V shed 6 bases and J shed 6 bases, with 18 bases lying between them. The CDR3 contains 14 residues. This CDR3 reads CASSPRQGGIEQYF. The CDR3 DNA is TGTGCCAGCAGCCCCCGACAGGGAGGCATCGAGCAGTACTTC.

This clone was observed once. CDR3 amino acids: CASSQMRYNEQFF. In nucleotides, the CDR3 is TGCGCCAGCAGCCAAATGAGGTACAATGAGCAGTTCTTC. The rearrangement uses TRBV4-3 and TRBJ2-1; D ambiguous. The CDR3 is 13 amino acids. Trimming cost V 2 bases and J 4 bases, with 6 bases left between them. Germline V gives CDR1 LGHNA, CDR2 YSLEER.

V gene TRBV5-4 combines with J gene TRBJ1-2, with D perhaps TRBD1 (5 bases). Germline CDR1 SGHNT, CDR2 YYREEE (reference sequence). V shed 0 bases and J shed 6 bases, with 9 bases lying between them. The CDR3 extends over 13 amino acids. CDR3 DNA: TGTGCCAGCAGCTTGGCCAGGGTGGATGGCTACACCTTC. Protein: CASSLARVDGYTF.

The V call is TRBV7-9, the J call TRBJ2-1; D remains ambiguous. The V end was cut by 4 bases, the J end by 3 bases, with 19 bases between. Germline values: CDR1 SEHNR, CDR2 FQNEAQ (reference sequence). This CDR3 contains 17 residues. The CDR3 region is CASSSKQRGEVYNEQFF. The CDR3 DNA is TGTGCCAGCAGCTCGAAGCAGCGTGGAGAGGTCTACAATGAGCAGTTCTTC.

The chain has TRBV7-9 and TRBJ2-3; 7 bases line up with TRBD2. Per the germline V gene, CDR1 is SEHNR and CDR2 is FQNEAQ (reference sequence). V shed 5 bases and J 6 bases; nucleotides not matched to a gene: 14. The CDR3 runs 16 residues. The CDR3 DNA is TGTGCCAGCAGCGATTCCCAAGCGGGGAGGTGGGATACGCAGTATTTT. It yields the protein CASSDSQAGRWDTQYF.

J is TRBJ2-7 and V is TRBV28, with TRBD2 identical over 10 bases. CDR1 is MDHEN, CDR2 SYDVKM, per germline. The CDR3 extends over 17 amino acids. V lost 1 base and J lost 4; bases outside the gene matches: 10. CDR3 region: CASSLSLAGVVVYEQYF. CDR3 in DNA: TGTGCCAGCAGTTTATCCCTAGCGGGAGTGGTTGTATACGAGCAGTACTTC. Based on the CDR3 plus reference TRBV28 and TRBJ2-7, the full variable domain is DVKVTQSSRYLVKRTGEKVFLECVQDMDHENMFWYRQDPGLGLRLIYFSYDVKMKEKGDIPEGYSVSREKKERFSLILESASTNQTSMYLCASSLSLAGVVVYEQYFGPGTRLTVT.

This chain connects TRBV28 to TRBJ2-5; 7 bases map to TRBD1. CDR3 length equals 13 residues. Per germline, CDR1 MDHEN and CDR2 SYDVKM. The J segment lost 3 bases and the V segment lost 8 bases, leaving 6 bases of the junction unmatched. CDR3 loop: CASRDRVEETQYF. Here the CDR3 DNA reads TGTGCCAGCCGCGACAGGGTGGAAGAGACCCAGTACTTC.

CDR3 in amino acids: CASNPGTGSADTQYF. CDR3 bases: TGTGCCAGCAACCCCGGGACAGGGAGTGCAGATACGCAGTATTTT. J is TRBJ2-3 and V is TRBV5-8, with TRBD1 identical over 9 bases. The J segment lost 4 bases and the V segment lost 6 bases, leaving 9 bases of the junction unmatched. Per the germline V gene, CDR1 is SGHTS and CDR2 is YDEGEE. The CDR3 covers 15 residues.

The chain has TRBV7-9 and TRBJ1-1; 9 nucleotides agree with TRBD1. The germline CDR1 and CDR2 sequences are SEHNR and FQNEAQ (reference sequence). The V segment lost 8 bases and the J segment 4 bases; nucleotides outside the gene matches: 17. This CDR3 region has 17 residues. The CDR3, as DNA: TGTGCCAGCGCAAAAAGCTTAGGGACAGGGCGGAGCACTGAAGCTTTCTTT. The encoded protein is CASAKSLGTGRSTEAFF.

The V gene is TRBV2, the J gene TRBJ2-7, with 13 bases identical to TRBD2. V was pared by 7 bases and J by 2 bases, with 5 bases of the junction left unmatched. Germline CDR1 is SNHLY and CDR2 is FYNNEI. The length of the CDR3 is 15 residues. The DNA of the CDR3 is TGTGCCAGCACCCCAGGACTAGCGGGGGCCTACGAGCAGTACTTC. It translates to CASTPGLAGAYEQYF.

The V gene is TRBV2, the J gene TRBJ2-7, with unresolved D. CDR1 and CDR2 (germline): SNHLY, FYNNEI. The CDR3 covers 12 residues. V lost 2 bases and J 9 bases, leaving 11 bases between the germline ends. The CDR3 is CASSENTAVQYF. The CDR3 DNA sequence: TGTGCCAGCAGTGAAAATACAGCCGTGCAGTACTTC.

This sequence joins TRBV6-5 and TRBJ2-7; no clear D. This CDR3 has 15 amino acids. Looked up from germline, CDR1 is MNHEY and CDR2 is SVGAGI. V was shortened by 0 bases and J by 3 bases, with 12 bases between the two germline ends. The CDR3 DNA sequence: TGTGCCAGCAGTTACTCAATATCGGGTCACTACGAGCAGTACTTC. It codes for CASSYSISGHYEQYF.

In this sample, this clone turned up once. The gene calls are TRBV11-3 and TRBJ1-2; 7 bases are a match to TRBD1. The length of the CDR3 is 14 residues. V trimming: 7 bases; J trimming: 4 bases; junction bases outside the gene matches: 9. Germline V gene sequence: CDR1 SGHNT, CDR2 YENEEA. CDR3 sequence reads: CASILTGLLYGYTF. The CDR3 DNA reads TGTGCCAGCATCCTGACAGGGCTGCTCTATGGCTACACCTTC.

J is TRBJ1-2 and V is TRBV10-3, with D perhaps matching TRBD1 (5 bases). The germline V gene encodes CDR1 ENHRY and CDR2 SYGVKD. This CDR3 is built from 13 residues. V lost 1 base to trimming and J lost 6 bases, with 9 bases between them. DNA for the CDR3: TGTGCCATCAGTGAGTTCCAGGGCAATGGCTACACCTTC. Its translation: CAISEFQGNGYTF.

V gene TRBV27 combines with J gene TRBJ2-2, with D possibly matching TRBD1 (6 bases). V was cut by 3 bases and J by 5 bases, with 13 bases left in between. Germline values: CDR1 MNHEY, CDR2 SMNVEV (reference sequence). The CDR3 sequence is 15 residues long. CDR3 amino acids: CASSFLQGGTGELFF. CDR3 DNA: TGTGCCAGCAGTTTTCTACAGGGTGGTACCGGGGAGCTGTTTTTT.

CDR3 sequence: CAWSEVTAEAFF. CDR3 coding DNA: TGTGCCTGGAGTGAGGTGACAGCTGAAGCTTTCTTT. V usage is TRBV30 and J usage is TRBJ1-1, with D possibly matching TRBD1 (5 bases). The V end was cut by 1 base, the J end by 6 bases, with 9 bases between. The length of the CDR3 is 12 residues. Germline V lookup: CDR1 GTSNPN, CDR2 SVGIG (reference sequence).

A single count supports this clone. The CDR3 DNA follows: TGTGCCACCTTGGACAGGGACTATGGCTACACCTTC. This translates into CATLDRDYGYTF. The J gene is TRBJ1-2, the V gene TRBV5-5; 8 nucleotides line up with TRBD1. V was clipped by 9 bases and J by 3 bases; unmatched bases: 4. This CDR3 is 12 amino acids long. Germline loops: CDR1 SGHKS, CDR2 YYEKEE (reference sequence).

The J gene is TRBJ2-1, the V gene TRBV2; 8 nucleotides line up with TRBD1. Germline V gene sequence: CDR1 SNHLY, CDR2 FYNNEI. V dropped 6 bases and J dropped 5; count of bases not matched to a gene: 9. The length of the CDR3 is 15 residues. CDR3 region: CASRETGAANNEQFF. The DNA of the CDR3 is TGTGCCAGCAGAGAGACAGGGGCCGCTAACAATGAGCAGTTCTTC.

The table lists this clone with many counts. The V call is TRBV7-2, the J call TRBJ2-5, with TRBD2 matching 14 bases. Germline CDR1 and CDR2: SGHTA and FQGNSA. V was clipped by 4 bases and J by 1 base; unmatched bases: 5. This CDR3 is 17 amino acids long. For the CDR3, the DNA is TGTGCCAGCAGCTCAGGGACTAGCGGGGGCCTCCAAGAGACCCAGTACTTC. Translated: CASSSGTSGGLQETQYF.

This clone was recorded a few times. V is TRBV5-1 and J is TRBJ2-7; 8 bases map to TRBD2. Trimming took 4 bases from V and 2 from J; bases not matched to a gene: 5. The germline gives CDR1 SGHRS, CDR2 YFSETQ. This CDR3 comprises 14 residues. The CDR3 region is CASSPLAEPYEQYF. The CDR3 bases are TGCGCCAGCAGCCCACTAGCGGAGCCCTACGAGCAGTACTTC.

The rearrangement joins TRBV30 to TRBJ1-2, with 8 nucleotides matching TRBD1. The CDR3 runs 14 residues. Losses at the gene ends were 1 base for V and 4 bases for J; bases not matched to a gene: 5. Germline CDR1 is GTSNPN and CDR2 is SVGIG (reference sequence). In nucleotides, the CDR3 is TGTGCCTGGAGTGGGGCAGGGGGCGTCTATGGCTACACCTTC. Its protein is CAWSGAGGVYGYTF.

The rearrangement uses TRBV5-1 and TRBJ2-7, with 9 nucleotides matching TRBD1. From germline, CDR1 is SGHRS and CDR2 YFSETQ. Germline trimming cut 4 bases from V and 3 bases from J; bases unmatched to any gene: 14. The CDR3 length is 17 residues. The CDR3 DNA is TGCGCCAGCAGCCTTGGGACAGGGACAACCATATACTACGAGCAGTACTTC. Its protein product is CASSLGTGTTIYYEQYF.

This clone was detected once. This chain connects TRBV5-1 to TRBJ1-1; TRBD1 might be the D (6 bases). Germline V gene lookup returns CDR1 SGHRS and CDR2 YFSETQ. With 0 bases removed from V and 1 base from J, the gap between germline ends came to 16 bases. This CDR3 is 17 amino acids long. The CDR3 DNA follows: TGCGCCAGCAGCTTGGGCCGCGACAGGTTGGGGAACACTGAAGCTTTCTTT. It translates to CASSLGRDRLGNTEAFF.

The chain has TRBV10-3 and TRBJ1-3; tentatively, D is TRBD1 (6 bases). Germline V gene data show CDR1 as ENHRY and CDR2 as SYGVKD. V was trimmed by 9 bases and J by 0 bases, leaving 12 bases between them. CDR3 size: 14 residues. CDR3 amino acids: CAIMGGRSGNTIYF. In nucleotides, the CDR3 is TGTGCCATAATGGGGGGGCGCTCTGGAAACACCATATATTTT.

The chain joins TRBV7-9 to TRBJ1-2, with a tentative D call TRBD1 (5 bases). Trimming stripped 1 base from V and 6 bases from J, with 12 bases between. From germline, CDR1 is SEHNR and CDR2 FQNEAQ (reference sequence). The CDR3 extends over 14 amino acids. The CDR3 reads CASSLGQVDNGYTF. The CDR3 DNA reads TGTGCCAGCAGCTTAGGGCAGGTGGACAATGGCTACACCTTC.

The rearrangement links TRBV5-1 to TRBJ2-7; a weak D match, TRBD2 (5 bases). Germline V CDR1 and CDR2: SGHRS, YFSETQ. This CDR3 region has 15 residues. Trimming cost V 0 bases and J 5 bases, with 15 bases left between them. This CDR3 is CASSLDEGRRNEQYF. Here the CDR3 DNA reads TGCGCCAGCAGCTTGGATGAGGGCAGGCGGAACGAGCAGTACTTC.

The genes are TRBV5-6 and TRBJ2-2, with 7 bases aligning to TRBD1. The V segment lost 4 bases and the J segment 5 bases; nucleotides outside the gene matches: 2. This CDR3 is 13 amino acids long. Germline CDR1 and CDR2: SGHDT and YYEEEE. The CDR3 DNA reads TGTGCCAGCAGCCCGACAGGGACCGGGGAGCTGTTTTTT. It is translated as CASSPTGTGELFF.

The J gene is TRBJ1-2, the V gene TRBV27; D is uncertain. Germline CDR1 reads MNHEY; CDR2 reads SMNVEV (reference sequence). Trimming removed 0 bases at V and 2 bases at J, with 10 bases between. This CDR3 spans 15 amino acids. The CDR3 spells CASSLSGEANYGYTF. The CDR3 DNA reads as TGTGCCAGCAGTTTATCCGGGGAGGCGAACTATGGCTACACCTTC.